These 5 T cell receptor beta chains were all obtained from the same sample, sequenced in a study of cytomegalovirus exposure and HLA in healthy donors. This PCR relied on a set of 60 Vbeta primers and 13 Jbeta primers. Here immunoSEQ multiplex PCR was the method, and the copy in TCRdb shows in-frame clones only, minus some. The sample yields hundreds of thousands of clones, more than 55% seen once. The sequencing input was PBMCs. The receptors were gathered from a female donor in good health and CMV-seronegative.

V is TRBV5-1 and J is TRBJ2-1, with TRBD2 matching 12 bases. The V segment lost 2 bases and the J segment 6 bases; nucleotides outside the gene matches: 3. This CDR3 comprises 15 residues. Germline V gives CDR1 SGHRS, CDR2 YFSETQ. The CDR3 reads CASSFLAGGSNEQFF. For the CDR3, the DNA is TGCGCCAGCAGCTTCCTAGCGGGAGGGTCCAATGAGCAGTTCTTC.

This clone was observed many times. The chain has TRBV4-1 and TRBJ2-1, with TRBD2 identical over 8 bases. The CDR3 covers 17 residues. After removal of 1 base from V and 2 bases from J, the junction contained 7 bases not matched to a gene. Germline V CDR1 and CDR2: MGHRA, YSYEKL. CDR3 region: CASSQVDMGLAYNEQFF. CDR3 nucleotide sequence: TGCGCCAGCAGCCAAGTGGACATGGGACTAGCCTACAATGAGCAGTTCTTC.

This clone was recorded only once. The chain combines TRBV7-9 with TRBJ2-5; a weak D match, TRBD1 (6 bases). This CDR3 is 14 amino acids long. The ends were cut back, 7 bases at V and 0 bases at J, with 12 bases in the middle. The V gene's germline CDR1 is SEHNR and CDR2 FQNEAQ (reference sequence). The CDR3 reads CASISRDNQETQYF. The CDR3, as DNA: TGTGCCAGCATCTCCCGGGACAACCAAGAGACCCAGTACTTC.

V usage is TRBV7-6 and J usage is TRBJ2-7; D is perhaps TRBD2 (6 bases). The V gene's germline CDR1 is SGHVS and CDR2 FNYEAQ. CDR3 length: 15 amino acids. Trimming cost V 5 bases and J 0 bases, with 14 bases left between them. CDR3 coding DNA: TGTGCCAGCAGCCCCCCGGGAGTCGGCTCCTACGAGCAGTACTTC. Translating gives CASSPPGVGSYEQYF.

This clone was seen a handful of times. This rearrangement joins TRBV13 to TRBJ1-2; 8 nucleotides align to TRBD1. The germline V gene has CDR1 PRHDT and CDR2 FYEKMQ (reference sequence). With 0 bases clipped from V and 6 bases from J, the junction kept 0 bases outside the gene matches. The CDR3 sequence is 13 residues long. The CDR3 loop is CASSLGRGHGYTF. The CDR3 coding sequence is TGTGCCAGCAGCTTAGGCAGGGGGCATGGCTACACCTTC.